These 20 T cell receptor beta chains were all obtained from the same sample, sequenced in a study of identical twins. TCRdb re-called the 5' RACE reads through MiXCR, storing one row per CDR3 protein. The sample holds some 710,000 distinct CDR3 sequences, around 5.7% seen once. The sequenced sample consisted of naive T cells sorted from blood. These receptors were obtained from a man between 18 and 35 years old in good health.

A few counts support this clonotype. The rearrangement links TRBV5-1 to TRBJ2-7, with D possibly being TRBD1 or TRBD2 (5 bases each). The CDR3 loop spans 15 amino acids. The V end was cut by 4 bases, the J end by 0 bases, with 14 bases between. CDR1 SGHRS and CDR2 YFSETQ come from the germline V gene. The DNA for the CDR3 is TGCGCCAGCAGCGGCAGGGAGAGAGGCTCCTACGAGCAGTACTTC. Residues: CASSGRERGSYEQYF.

The rearrangement joins TRBV20-1 to TRBJ1-4; D may be TRBD1 (5 bases). The CDR3 has 15 amino acids. With 0 bases removed from V and 3 bases from J, the gap between germline ends came to 11 bases. The germline CDR1 and CDR2 sequences are DFQATT and SNEGSKA (reference sequence). The CDR3 region is CSARDLRASNEKLFF. Written as DNA, the CDR3 is TGCAGTGCTAGAGATCTCAGGGCCTCTAATGAAAAACTGTTTTTT.

The chain couples TRBV28 to TRBJ1-5; 8 bases are a match to TRBD1. The V segment lost 11 bases and the J segment 3 bases; nucleotides outside the gene matches: 6. This CDR3 is 13 amino acids long. Germline lookup yields CDR1 MDHEN and CDR2 SYDVKM. Written as DNA, the CDR3 is TGTGCCGGAATGACAGGGGCCAATCAGCCCCAGCATTTT. Amino acid sequence: CAGMTGANQPQHF.

This clonotype has ten or more counts. The V and J genes are TRBV7-9 and TRBJ2-1; 7 nucleotides line up with TRBD1. Germline V CDR1 and CDR2: SEHNR, FQNEAQ (reference sequence). The V gene end was trimmed by 1 base and the J gene end by 1 base; junction bases not matched to a gene: 4. The CDR3 has 16 amino acids. CDR3 sequence (DNA): TGTGCCAGCAGCTTAGGAACAGGGGTTTCCTACAATGAGCAGTTCTTC. It yields the protein CASSLGTGVSYNEQFF.

This chain uses TRBV4-2 with TRBJ2-5; D might be TRBD1 (5 bases). Trimming removed 0 bases at V and 5 bases at J, with 22 bases between. The CDR3 is made up of 18 amino acids. Germline loops: CDR1 LGHNA, CDR2 YNFKEQ. CDR3 nucleotides: TGTGCCAGCAGCCAAGATCCCGGCCTAGGGGCCCCATCCGAGACCCAGTACTTC. This encodes CASSQDPGLGAPSETQYF.

The chain is built from TRBV24-1 and TRBJ2-1; 14 bases align to TRBD2. Germline loops: CDR1 KGHDR, CDR2 SFDVKD. V shed 6 bases and J 2 bases; nucleotides not matched to a gene: 11. This CDR3 comprises 19 residues. CDR3 bases: TGTGCCACCAGTCCAACCGGGACTAGCGGGAGTTCCCCCTACAATGAGCAGTTCTTC. Translated, it gives CATSPTGTSGSSPYNEQFF.

This clonotype has a count of ten or more. The rearrangement uses TRBV2 and TRBJ2-1; D ambiguous. Deletions cut 6 bases from V and 5 bases from J, with 17 bases between. The germline gives CDR1 SNHLY, CDR2 FYNNEI. This CDR3 is 15 amino acids long. CDR3 region: CASRETGPPDNEQFF. As DNA, the CDR3 is TGTGCCAGCAGGGAGACTGGGCCTCCTGACAATGAGCAGTTCTTC.

This clonotype was seen at least ten times. The V gene is TRBV20-1, the J gene TRBJ2-3; D call uncertain. This CDR3 has 12 amino acids. V shed 4 bases and J shed 1 base, with 6 bases lying between them. CDR1 and CDR2 (germline): DFQATT, SNEGSKA (reference sequence). CDR3 sequence reads: CSAIVGTDTQYF. CDR3 in DNA: TGCAGTGCTATTGTGGGCACAGATACGCAGTATTTT.

A remark on this clonotype: Since a much larger clone is just one base distant, this may be a read error. The genes are TRBV29-1 and TRBJ2-1; TRBD2 matches at 14 bases. CDR3 length equals 16 residues. V trimming: 6 bases; J trimming: 2 bases; junction bases outside the gene matches: 6. Per the germline V gene, CDR1 is SQVTM and CDR2 is ANQGSEA. The CDR3 reads CSVPTSGRATYNEQFF. The CDR3 DNA is TGCAGCGTCCCGACTAGCGGGAGGGCGACCTACAATGAGCAGTTCTTC.

This clonotype was found many times. J is TRBJ2-7 and V is TRBV9; unclear D gene. This CDR3 comprises 14 residues. The ends were cut back, 3 bases at V and 0 bases at J, with 10 bases in the middle. Germline CDR1 and CDR2: SGDLS and YYNGEE. DNA of the CDR3: TGTGCCAGCAGCGCCAGCATTCCCTCCTACGAGCAGTACTTC. It is translated as CASSASIPSYEQYF.

This clonotype has ten or more counts. The chain uses TRBV9 and TRBJ2-5; TRBD1 or TRBD2 may be the D gene (5 bases each). This CDR3 region has 13 residues. Germline lookup yields CDR1 SGDLS and CDR2 YYNGEE. With 3 bases removed from V and 0 bases from J, the gap between germline ends came to 6 bases. The CDR3: CASSGGYQETQYF. CDR3 DNA sequence: TGTGCCAGCAGCGGGGGGTACCAAGAGACCCAGTACTTC.

The chain links TRBV6-5 to TRBJ2-1; TRBD2 is a possible D gene (6 bases). CDR1 MNHEY and CDR2 SVGAGI come from the germline V gene. The V and J ends lost 0 bases and 8 bases respectively, with 11 bases between them. This CDR3 is 14 amino acids long. The CDR3 region has the DNA TGTGCCAGCAGTTACTCTGGAGGGCCCTATGAGCAGTTCTTC. It yields the protein CASSYSGGPYEQFF.

This clonotype was seen more than once but under ten times. The J gene is TRBJ2-2, the V gene TRBV24-1; 13 bases align to TRBD2. This CDR3 spans 16 amino acids. Germline values: CDR1 KGHDR, CDR2 SFDVKD. The V segment lost 4 bases and the J segment 4 bases; nucleotides outside the gene matches: 2. The chain's CDR3 is CATSDRTSGSTGELFF. In DNA, the CDR3 is TGTGCCACCAGTGACCGGACTAGCGGGAGCACCGGGGAGCTGTTTTTT.

This clonotype was observed at least ten times. The chain joins TRBV14 to TRBJ1-1; 10 bases map to TRBD1. J was trimmed by 7 bases and V by 7 bases; bases with no gene match: 12. Germline values: CDR1 SGHDN, CDR2 FVKESK. CDR3 length: 15 amino acids. CDR3 amino acids: CASKPRDRGLGEAFF. The CDR3 coding sequence is TGTGCCAGCAAACCCCGGGACAGGGGACTGGGTGAAGCTTTCTTT.

This clonotype has at least ten counts. The chain uses TRBV20-1 and TRBJ2-3, with 7 bases lining up with TRBD2. This CDR3 contains 15 residues. Per the germline V gene, CDR1 is DFQATT and CDR2 is SNEGSKA (reference sequence). V was clipped by 6 bases and J by 0 bases; unmatched bases: 9. CDR3 amino acids: CSAGQRGKSTDTQYF. In DNA form, the CDR3 reads TGCAGTGCCGGCCAGCGGGGAAAAAGCACAGATACGCAGTATTTT.

The chain couples TRBV10-3 to TRBJ2-3, with 14 positions matching TRBD2. The CDR3 has 20 amino acids. V dropped 0 bases and J dropped 2; count of bases not matched to a gene: 10. Germline V gene sequence: CDR1 ENHRY, CDR2 SYGVKD. The CDR3 is CAISESTGGTSGSFTDTQYF. CDR3 nucleotides: TGTGCCATCAGTGAGTCGACCGGAGGGACTAGCGGGAGTTTCACAGATACGCAGTATTTT.

V usage is TRBV11-2 and J usage is TRBJ2-5; TRBD2 matches 9 bases. Germline V gene lookup returns CDR1 SGHAT and CDR2 FQNNGV. Trimming cost V 4 bases and J 5 bases; bases outside gene matches: 14. This CDR3 region has 17 residues. The CDR3 nucleotides are TGTGCCAGCAGCTCCTCCAGGGGCGGGAGGGCCGATGAGACCCAGTACTTC. Encoded protein: CASSSSRGGRADETQYF.

The rearrangement links TRBV3-1 to TRBJ2-1; TRBD2 is a possible D gene (6 bases). V was pared by 4 bases and J by 3 bases, with 13 bases between. Germline values: CDR1 LGHDT, CDR2 YNNKEL (reference sequence). This CDR3 comprises 15 residues. In nucleotides, the CDR3 is TGTGCCAGCAGCCGCAGGACTACCGGCTACAATGAGCAGTTCTTC. It is translated as CASSRRTTGYNEQFF.

The genes are TRBV3-1 and TRBJ2-3, with D unclear. The CDR3 has 13 amino acids. Germline V CDR1 and CDR2: LGHDT, YNNKEL (reference sequence). Trimming removed 6 bases at V and 6 bases at J, with 13 bases between. The chain's CDR3 is CASSALSADTQYF. The CDR3 DNA follows: TGTGCCAGCAGTGCCCTTTCCGCGGATACGCAGTATTTT.

This chain connects TRBV19 to TRBJ2-4; no reliable D call. Germline V gene lookup returns CDR1 LNHDA and CDR2 SQIVND (reference sequence). This CDR3 spans 14 amino acids. Trimming pared 1 base from V and 2 bases from J, leaving 6 bases between. The CDR3 protein is CASSIGGTKNIQYF. CDR3 nucleotide sequence: TGTGCCAGTAGTATAGGGGGAACCAAAAACATTCAGTACTTC.